The entry below describes one T cell receptor beta chain. Per germline, CDR1 MNHNY and CDR2 SVGAGI (reference sequence). The CDR3 consists of 13 residues. V was pared by 5 bases and J by 2 bases, with 7 bases between. This entry belongs to a study of T cell changes during pregnancy in multiple sclerosis. Profiled with immunoSEQ multiplex PCR; TCRdb holds only in-frame clones, not every one. The table records tens of thousands of clones, 87% of them present only once. Material: CD4+ T cells from peripheral blood mononuclear cells, obtained after pregnancy. The chain recombines TRBV6-6 with TRBJ1-5; a weak D match, TRBD1 (5 bases). The receptor's source is a female donor with multiple sclerosis, enrolled in a pregnancy study. CDR3 in amino acids: CASSATGNQPQHF. The CDR3 bases are TGTGCCAGCAGTGCGACAGGCAATCAGCCCCAGCATTTT.